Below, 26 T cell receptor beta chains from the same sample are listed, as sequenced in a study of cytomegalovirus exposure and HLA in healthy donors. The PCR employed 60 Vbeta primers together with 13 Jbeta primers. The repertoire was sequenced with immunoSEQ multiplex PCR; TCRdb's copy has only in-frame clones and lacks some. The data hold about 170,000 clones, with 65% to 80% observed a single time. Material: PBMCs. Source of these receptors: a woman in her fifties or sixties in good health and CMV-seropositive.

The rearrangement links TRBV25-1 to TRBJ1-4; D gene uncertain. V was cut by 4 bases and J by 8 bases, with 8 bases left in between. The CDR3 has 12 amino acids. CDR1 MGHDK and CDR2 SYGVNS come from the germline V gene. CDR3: CASSVREEKLFF. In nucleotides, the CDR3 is TGTGCCAGCAGTGTTAGGGAGGAAAAACTGTTTTTT. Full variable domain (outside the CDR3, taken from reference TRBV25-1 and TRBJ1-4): EADIYQTPRYLVIGTGKKITLECSQTMGHDKMYWYQQDPGMELHLIHYSYGVNSTEKGDLSSESTVSRIRTEHFPLTLESARPSHTSQYLCASSVREEKLFFGSGTQLSVL.

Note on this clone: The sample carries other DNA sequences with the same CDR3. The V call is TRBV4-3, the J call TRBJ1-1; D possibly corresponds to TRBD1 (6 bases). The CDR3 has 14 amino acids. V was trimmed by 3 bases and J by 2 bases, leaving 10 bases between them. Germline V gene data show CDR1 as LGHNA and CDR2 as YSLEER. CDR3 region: CASSQGGGNTEAFF. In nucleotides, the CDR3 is TGCGCCAGCAGCCAGGGCGGGGGCAACACTGAAGCTTTCTTT.

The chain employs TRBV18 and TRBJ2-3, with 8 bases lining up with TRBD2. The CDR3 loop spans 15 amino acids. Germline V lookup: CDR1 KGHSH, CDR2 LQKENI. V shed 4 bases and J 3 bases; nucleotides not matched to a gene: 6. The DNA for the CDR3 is TGTGCCAGCTCACTGGCGGGGGGCCGTACAGATACGCAGTATTTT. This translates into CASSLAGGRTDTQYF.

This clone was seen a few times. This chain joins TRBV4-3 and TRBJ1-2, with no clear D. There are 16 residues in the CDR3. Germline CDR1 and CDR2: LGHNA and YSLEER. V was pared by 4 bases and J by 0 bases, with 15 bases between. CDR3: CASSPSERVTNYGYTF. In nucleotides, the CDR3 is TGCGCCAGCAGCCCTAGCGAACGAGTTACTAACTATGGCTACACCTTC.

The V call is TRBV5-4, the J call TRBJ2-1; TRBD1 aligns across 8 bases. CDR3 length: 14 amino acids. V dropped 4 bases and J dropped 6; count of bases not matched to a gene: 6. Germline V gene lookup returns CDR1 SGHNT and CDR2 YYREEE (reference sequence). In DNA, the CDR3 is TGTGCCAGCAGCCTCCAGGGGGCGATCAATGAGCAGTTCTTC. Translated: CASSLQGAINEQFF.

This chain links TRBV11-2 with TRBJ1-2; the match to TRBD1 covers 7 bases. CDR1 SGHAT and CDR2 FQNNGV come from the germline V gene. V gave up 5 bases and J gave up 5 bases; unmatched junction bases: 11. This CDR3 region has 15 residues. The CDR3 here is CASSPETGSRYGYTF. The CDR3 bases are TGTGCCAGCAGCCCGGAGACAGGGTCTCGTTATGGCTACACCTTC.

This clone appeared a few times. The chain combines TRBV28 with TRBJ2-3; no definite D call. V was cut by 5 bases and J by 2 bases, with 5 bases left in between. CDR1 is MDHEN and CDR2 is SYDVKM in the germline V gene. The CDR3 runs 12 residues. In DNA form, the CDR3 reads TGTGCCAGCAGTCAAAACACAGATACGCAGTATTTT. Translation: CASSQNTDTQYF.

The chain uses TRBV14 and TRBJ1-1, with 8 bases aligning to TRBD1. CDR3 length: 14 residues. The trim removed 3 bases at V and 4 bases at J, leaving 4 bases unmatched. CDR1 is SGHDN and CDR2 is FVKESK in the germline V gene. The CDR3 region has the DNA TGTGCCAGCAGCCAGAACACAGGGGGCACTGAAGCTTTCTTT. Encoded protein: CASSQNTGGTEAFF.

The CDR3 here is CASSTPPGQGAETQYF. CDR3 coding DNA: TGTGCCAGCAGCACTCCACCGGGACAGGGTGCGGAGACCCAGTACTTC. The rearrangement uses TRBV7-2 and TRBJ2-5; 9 bases align to TRBD1. This CDR3 is 16 amino acids long. Trimming at V came to 5 bases and at J to 5 bases, leaving 12 bases not matched to a gene. Germline V CDR1 and CDR2: SGHTA, FQGNSA.

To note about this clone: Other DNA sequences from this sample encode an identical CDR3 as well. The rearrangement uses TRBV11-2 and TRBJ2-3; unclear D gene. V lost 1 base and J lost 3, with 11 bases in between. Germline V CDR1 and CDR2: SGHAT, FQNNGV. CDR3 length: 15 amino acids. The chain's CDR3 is CASSLGSSRTDTQYF. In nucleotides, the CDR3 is TGTGCCAGCAGCTTAGGGAGTAGCAGAACAGATACGCAGTATTTT. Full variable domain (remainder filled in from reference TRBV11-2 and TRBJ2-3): EAGVAQSPRYKIIEKRQSVAFWCNPISGHATLYWYQQILGQGPKLLIQFQNNGVVDDSQLPKDRFSAERLKGVDSTLKIQPAKLEDSAVYLCASSLGSSRTDTQYFGPGTRLTVL.

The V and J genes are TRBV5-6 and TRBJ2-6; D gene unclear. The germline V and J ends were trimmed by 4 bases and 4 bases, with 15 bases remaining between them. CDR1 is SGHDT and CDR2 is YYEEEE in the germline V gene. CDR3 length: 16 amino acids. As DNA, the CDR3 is TGTGCCAGCAGCCCGATAGATTTGCCCGGGGCCAACGTCCTGACTTTC. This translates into CASSPIDLPGANVLTF.

CDR3 loop: CASSLFAGYEQYF. DNA of the CDR3: TGTGCCAGCAGCTTATTCGCGGGGTACGAGCAGTACTTC. This chain uses TRBV7-2 with TRBJ2-7; perhaps TRBD2 as D (6 bases). Germline CDR1 SGHTA, CDR2 FQGNSA. The CDR3 covers 13 residues. V lost 2 bases, J lost 4 bases, and 9 bases lay in between.

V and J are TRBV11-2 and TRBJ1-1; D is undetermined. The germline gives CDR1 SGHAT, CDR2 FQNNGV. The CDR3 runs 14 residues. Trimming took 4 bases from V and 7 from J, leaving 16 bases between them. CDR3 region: CASSSLVSGFEAFF. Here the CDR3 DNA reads TGTGCCAGCAGCTCCCTCGTCTCGGGATTTGAAGCTTTCTTT.

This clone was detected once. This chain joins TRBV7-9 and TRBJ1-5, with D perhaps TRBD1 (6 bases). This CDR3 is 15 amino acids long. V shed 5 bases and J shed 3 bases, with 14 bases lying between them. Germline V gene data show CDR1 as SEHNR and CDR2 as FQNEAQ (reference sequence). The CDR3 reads CASSRTGLANQPQHF. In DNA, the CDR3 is TGTGCCAGCAGCCGTACAGGGCTGGCCAATCAGCCCCAGCATTTT.

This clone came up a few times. CDR3 sequence reads: CASSDPLGGETQYF. CDR3 bases: TGTGCCAGCAGTGACCCCTTAGGCGGAGAGACCCAGTACTTC. The chain carries TRBV2 and TRBJ2-5; D ambiguous. This CDR3 is 14 amino acids long. Trimming took off 3 bases at V and 4 bases at J, with 12 bases between the two ends. The germline gives CDR1 SNHLY, CDR2 FYNNEI.

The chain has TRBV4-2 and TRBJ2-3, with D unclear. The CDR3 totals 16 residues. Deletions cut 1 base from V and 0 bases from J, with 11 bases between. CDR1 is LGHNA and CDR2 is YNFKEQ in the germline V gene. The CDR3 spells CASSQGQLISTDTQYF. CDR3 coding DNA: TGTGCCAGCAGCCAAGGCCAACTCATTAGCACAGATACGCAGTATTTT.

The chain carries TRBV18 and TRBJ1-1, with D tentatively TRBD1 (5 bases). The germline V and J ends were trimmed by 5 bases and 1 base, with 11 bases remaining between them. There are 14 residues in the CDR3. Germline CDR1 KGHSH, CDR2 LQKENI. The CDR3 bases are TGTGCCAGCTCATCCCGCGACAGGAACACTGAAGCTTTCTTT. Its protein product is CASSSRDRNTEAFF.

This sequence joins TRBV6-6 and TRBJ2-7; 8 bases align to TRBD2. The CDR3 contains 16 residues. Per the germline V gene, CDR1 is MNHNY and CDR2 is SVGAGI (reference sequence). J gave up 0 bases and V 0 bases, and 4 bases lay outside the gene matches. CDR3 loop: CASSYSTSENSYEQYF. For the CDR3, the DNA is TGTGCCAGCAGTTACTCGACTAGCGAGAACTCCTACGAGCAGTACTTC.

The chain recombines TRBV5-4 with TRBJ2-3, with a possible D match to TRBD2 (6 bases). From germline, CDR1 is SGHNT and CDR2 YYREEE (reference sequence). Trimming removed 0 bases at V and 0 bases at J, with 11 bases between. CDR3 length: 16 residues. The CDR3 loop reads CASSLASERSTDTQYF. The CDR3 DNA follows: TGTGCCAGCAGCTTGGCTAGCGAGAGAAGCACAGATACGCAGTATTTT. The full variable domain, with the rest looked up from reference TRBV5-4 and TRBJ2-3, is ETGVTQSPTHLIKTRGQQVTLRCSSQSGHNTVSWYQQALGQGPQFIFQYYREEENGRGNFPPRFSGLQFPNYSSELNVNALELDDSALYLCASSLASERSTDTQYFGPGTRLTVL.

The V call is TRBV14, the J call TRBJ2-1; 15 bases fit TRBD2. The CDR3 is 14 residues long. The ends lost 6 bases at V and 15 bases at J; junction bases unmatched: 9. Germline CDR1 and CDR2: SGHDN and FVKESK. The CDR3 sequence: CASSPGLAGGDWFF. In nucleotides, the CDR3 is TGTGCCAGCAGTCCTGGACTAGCGGGAGGGGATTGGTTCTTC.

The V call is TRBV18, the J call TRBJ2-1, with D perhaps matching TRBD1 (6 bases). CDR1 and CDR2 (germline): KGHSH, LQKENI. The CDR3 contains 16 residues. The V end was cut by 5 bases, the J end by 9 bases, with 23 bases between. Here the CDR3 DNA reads TGTGCCAGCTCAGGACCTAGCCAGGGGAATTCTGGTGAGCAGTTCTTC. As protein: CASSGPSQGNSGEQFF.

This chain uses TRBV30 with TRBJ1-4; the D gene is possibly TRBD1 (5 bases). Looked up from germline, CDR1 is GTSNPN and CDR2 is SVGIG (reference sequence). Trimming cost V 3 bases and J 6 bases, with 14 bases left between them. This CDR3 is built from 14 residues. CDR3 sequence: CAWSPGFRDEKLFF. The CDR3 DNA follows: TGTGCCTGGAGCCCAGGGTTTCGAGATGAAAAACTGTTTTTT.

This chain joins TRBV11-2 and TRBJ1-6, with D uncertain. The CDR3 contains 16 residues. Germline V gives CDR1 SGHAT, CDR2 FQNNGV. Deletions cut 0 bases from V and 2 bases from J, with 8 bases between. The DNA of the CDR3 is TGTGCCAGCAGCTTAGAAGGGAGCGCCTATAATTCACCCCTCCACTTT. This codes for CASSLEGSAYNSPLHF.

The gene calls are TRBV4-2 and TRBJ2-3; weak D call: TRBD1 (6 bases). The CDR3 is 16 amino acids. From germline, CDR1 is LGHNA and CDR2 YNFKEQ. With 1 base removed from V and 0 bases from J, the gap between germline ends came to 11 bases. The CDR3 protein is CASSQGGHLSTDTQYF. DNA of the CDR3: TGTGCCAGCAGCCAAGGGGGGCATCTAAGCACAGATACGCAGTATTTT.

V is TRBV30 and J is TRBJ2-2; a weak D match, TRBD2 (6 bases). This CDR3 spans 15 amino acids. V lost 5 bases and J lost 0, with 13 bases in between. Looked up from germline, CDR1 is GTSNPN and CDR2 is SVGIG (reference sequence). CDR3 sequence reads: CAWGSGFANTGELFF. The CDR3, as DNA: TGTGCCTGGGGTAGCGGATTCGCGAACACCGGGGAGCTGTTTTTT.

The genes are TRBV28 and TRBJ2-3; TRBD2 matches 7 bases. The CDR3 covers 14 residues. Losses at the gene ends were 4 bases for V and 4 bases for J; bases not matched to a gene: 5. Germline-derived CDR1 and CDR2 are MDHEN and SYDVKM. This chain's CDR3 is CASSSPSGADTQYF. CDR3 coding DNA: TGTGCCAGCAGTTCTCCCAGCGGGGCAGATACGCAGTATTTT.